The 16 T cell receptor beta chains listed next were all sequenced from one sample in a study of blood T cell repertoires in COVID-19. The repertoire was sequenced with immunoSEQ multiplex PCR; TCRdb's copy has only in-frame clones and lacks some. The sample lists roughly 180,000 clones, 82% seen once, with under 5.5% in the top ten. What was sequenced was peripheral blood. These receptors came from a woman between 25 and 40 years old with acute or convalescent COVID-19.

There are a few counts of this clone. This chain joins TRBV6-5 and TRBJ1-2, with D unresolved. V was pared by 6 bases and J by 7 bases, with 15 bases between. The CDR3 has 13 residues. From germline, CDR1 is MNHEY and CDR2 SVGAGI. The CDR3, as DNA: TGTGCCAGCAGCCGAGAGTTGTACTCTGGCTACACCTTC. It specifies CASSRELYSGYTF.

Only one count was recorded for this clone. The rearrangement joins TRBV6-5 to TRBJ2-1; TRBD2 might be the D (6 bases). Trimming removed 6 bases at V and 8 bases at J, with 14 bases between. The CDR3 totals 13 residues. Germline assignment: CDR1 MNHEY and CDR2 SVGAGI. Here the CDR3 reads CASRKVGGDEQFF. The DNA for the CDR3 is TGTGCCAGCAGGAAGGTAGGAGGGGATGAGCAGTTCTTC.

The chain recombines TRBV27 with TRBJ2-1, with D unclear. The CDR3 has 14 amino acids. V dropped 8 bases and J dropped 5 bases, with 16 bases sitting between them. The germline gives CDR1 MNHEY, CDR2 SMNVEV (reference sequence). Here the CDR3 reads CASSSGYANNEQFF. The DNA of the CDR3 is TGTGCCAGCTCTTCGGGTTACGCCAACAATGAGCAGTTCTTC.

This clone has just a few counts. The chain joins TRBV12-3 or TRBV12-4 to TRBJ2-5, with 7 bases matching TRBD1. J lost 2 bases, V lost 9 bases, and 3 bases had no gene match. The CDR3 is 12 residues long. CDR3 loop: CASTGDQETQYF. CDR3 sequence (DNA): TGTGCCAGTACAGGGGATCAAGAGACCCAGTACTTC.

The chain links TRBV5-1 to TRBJ1-4; perhaps TRBD1 as D (5 bases). V lost 4 bases to trimming and J lost 8 bases, with 15 bases between them. The CDR3 spans 14 residues. CDR1 SGHRS and CDR2 YFSETQ come from the germline V gene. CDR3 nucleotide sequence: TGCGCCAGCAGCCGGCAGGGACTGGAGGAAAAACTGTTTTTT. This translates into CASSRQGLEEKLFF.

This chain uses TRBV25-1 with TRBJ1-2, with D uncertain. The ends were cut back, 3 bases at V and 3 bases at J, with 5 bases in the middle. The CDR3 is 12 amino acids. CDR1 is MGHDK and CDR2 is SYGVNS in the germline V gene. CDR3 amino acids: CASSDSYYGYTF. CDR3 nucleotides: TGTGCCAGCAGTGACAGTTACTATGGCTACACCTTC.

The rearrangement joins TRBV28 to TRBJ1-2; TRBD1 might be the D (6 bases). CDR1 MDHEN and CDR2 SYDVKM come from the germline V gene. V shed 5 bases and J shed 5 bases, with 9 bases lying between them. This CDR3 region has 12 residues. The CDR3 reads CASSQGRYGYTF. CDR3 nucleotides: TGTGCCAGCAGTCAGGGGCGGTATGGCTACACCTTC.

The V and J genes are TRBV28 and TRBJ1-1, with D hard to call. This CDR3 has 11 amino acids. The germline V gene has CDR1 MDHEN and CDR2 SYDVKM. V shed 11 bases and J shed 4 bases, with 11 bases lying between them. CDR3 bases: TGTGCCGGCGGGGAGGGCACTGAAGCTTTCTTT. It encodes CAGGEGTEAFF.

The genes are TRBV11-2 and TRBJ1-2; tentatively, D is TRBD1 (5 bases). The CDR3 length is 13 residues. The germline gives CDR1 SGHAT, CDR2 FQNNGV. The V end was cut by 1 base, the J end by 4 bases, with 7 bases between. CDR3 sequence: CASSLGGVYGYTF. The CDR3 bases are TGTGCCAGCAGCTTAGGGGGCGTCTATGGCTACACCTTC.

This chain links TRBV6-5 with TRBJ1-3, with TRBD1 as a possible D gene (6 bases). With 6 bases removed from V and 4 bases from J, the gap between germline ends came to 10 bases. Looked up from germline, CDR1 is MNHEY and CDR2 is SVGAGI. There are 13 residues in the CDR3. The CDR3 region is CASRLQGGNTIYF. DNA for the CDR3: TGTGCCAGCAGGTTACAGGGAGGAAACACCATATATTTT.

The gene calls are TRBV2 and TRBJ1-3; weak D call: TRBD1 (6 bases). The V end was cut by 6 bases, the J end by 0 bases, with 18 bases between. CDR3 size: 17 residues. Germline V lookup: CDR1 SNHLY, CDR2 FYNNEI. CDR3 nucleotide sequence: TGTGCCAGCAGAGGACTGATGACAGGACCCTCTGGAAACACCATATATTTT. This codes for CASRGLMTGPSGNTIYF.

This clone was observed a single time. V gene TRBV5-4 combines with J gene TRBJ2-1; 8 bases map to TRBD2. V lost 0 bases to trimming and J lost 4 bases; unmatched junction nucleotides: 6. The germline V gene has CDR1 SGHNT and CDR2 YYREEE (reference sequence). The CDR3 runs to 16 residues. The chain's CDR3 is CASSLGSGGHYNEQFF. The CDR3 DNA reads as TGTGCCAGCAGCTTGGGGAGCGGGGGCCATTACAATGAGCAGTTCTTC.

The gene calls are TRBV7-6 and TRBJ2-7, with 7 bases aligning to TRBD1. Germline V gene sequence: CDR1 SGHVS, CDR2 FNYEAQ. This CDR3 comprises 13 residues. V lost 1 base, J lost 5 bases, and 2 bases stayed unmatched. This CDR3 is CASSLGTGDEQYF. CDR3 in DNA: TGTGCCAGCAGCTTAGGGACAGGCGACGAGCAGTACTTC.

The table lists this clone with a count of one. V gene TRBV19 combines with J gene TRBJ2-1, with 7 nucleotides matching TRBD2. CDR1 and CDR2 from the germline V gene are LNHDA and SQIVND (reference sequence). The CDR3 has 16 residues. Trimming removed 5 bases from V and 1 base from J; junction bases left unmatched: 8. The CDR3 is CASSPLLALSYNEQFF. CDR3 nucleotides: TGTGCCAGTAGTCCCCTACTAGCGCTTTCCTACAATGAGCAGTTCTTC.

V usage is TRBV29-1 and J usage is TRBJ1-1, with D perhaps matching TRBD1 (6 bases). Per germline, CDR1 SQVTM and CDR2 ANQGSEA. This CDR3 region has 14 residues. Trimming left V 4 bases short and J 1 base short, with 13 bases between. The CDR3, as DNA: TGCAGCGTTGGCCGGGACACGAGGAACACTGAAGCTTTCTTT. This gives the protein CSVGRDTRNTEAFF.

This chain uses TRBV5-6 with TRBJ1-2; 7 positions agree with TRBD1. V gave up 4 bases and J gave up 4 bases; unmatched junction bases: 4. The CDR3 is made up of 13 amino acids. The V gene's germline CDR1 is SGHDT and CDR2 YYEEEE. The CDR3 sequence is CASSLHRGYGYTF. CDR3 nucleotides: TGTGCCAGCAGCCTACACAGGGGCTATGGCTACACCTTC.